This entry is about one TCR beta chain. Its specificity is unknown. The CDR3 extends over 14 amino acids. The V gene lost 2 bases and the J gene lost 6 bases, with 10 bases spanning the gap. CDR1 and CDR2 from the germline V gene are LGHNA and YNFKEQ. The data are from a study of T-cell reconstitution after alpha-beta-depleted transplantation in children. Construction of the TCRbeta library involved unique molecular identifiers. TCRdb redid the calling of the PCR reads with MiXCR, one entry per CDR3 protein. The table has a few hundred thousand distinct CDR3 sequences, 13% seen once; the top ten hold 2.2%. Notes on the study in general: Hyperexpanded clones declined; after one year, newly produced T cells mostly supplied diversity. Reportedly, only several hundred clones from non-depleted graft cells drove alpha-beta T-cell counts at about two months. Elevated TCRbeta diversity at day 60 was traced, in some patients, to surviving recipient T cells and thymic progenitors.

The sample here was PBMCs, mostly from graft donor cells, taken 360 days after TCRalphabeta/CD19-depleted stem cell transplant. The clonotype was recovered from a male patient aged 10 to 17 who had a stem cell transplant for acute myeloid leukemia, so the T cells may come from the graft donor. The gene calls are TRBV4-2 and TRBJ2-2; perhaps TRBD1 as D (5 bases). The CDR3 loop is CASSQPTAPGELFF. The DNA of the CDR3 is TGTGCCAGCAGCCAACCGACAGCCCCCGGGGAGCTGTTTTTT.